This T cell receptor beta chain was documented in a study of T cell repertoires in cytomegalovirus infection. Study results and caveats: Within the response measured ex vivo, HLA-C-restricted CMV-specific TCR beta clonotypes were dominant.

With respect to this clonotype: The antigen remains unidentified.

TCRdb independently ran MiXCR on the reads; one entry per CDR3 protein. This sample yields some 940,000 distinct CDR3 sequences, of which about a third are seen a single time; over 12% belongs to the top ten. V dropped 4 bases and J dropped 10; count of bases not matched to a gene: 11. Germline CDR1 SGHNT, CDR2 YYREEE (reference sequence). The CDR3 totals 14 residues. The sample in question was cultured CD8+ T cells from PBMCs, obtained from culture after CMV antigen stimulation. The clonotype was recovered from a human donor in good health (CMV status not recorded). Some clones in this sample may be carry-over from other donors' samples. J is TRBJ1-2 and V is TRBV5-4; TRBD1 agrees at 9 bases. In DNA form, the CDR3 reads TGTGCCAGCAGCCCGAGGGACAGGGCAGGTAACTACACCTTC. It codes for CASSPRDRAGNYTF.